A selection of T cell receptor beta chains follows, all from one sample in a study of T-cell reconstitution after alpha-beta-depleted transplantation in children. TCRdb redid the calling of the PCR reads with MiXCR, one entry per CDR3 protein. This sample yields 440,000 or so distinct CDR3 sequences, of which roughly 43% are seen a single time; 27% belongs to the top ten. The material was PBMCs, obtained before TCRalphabeta/CD19-depleted stem cell transplant. The receptors stem from a girl aged 2 to 10 with aplastic anemia, due to receive a stem cell transplant. CDR3s include the opening cysteine and the closing phenylalanine or tryptophan. Fields, in order: J gene, V gene, D gene, clone size, CDR3 protein, CDR3 DNA. D genes are given only for firm matches. Expanded clones get a size class; other rows say once, few or many, or leave the size out.

TRBJ2-2 TRBV20-1 TRBD2 . CSARLAGGPTGELFF TGCAGTGCTAGGCTAGCGGGAGGTCCCACCGGGGAGCTGTTTTTT
TRBJ2-7 TRBV5-1 . few CASSLRATYEQYF TGCGCCAGCAGCTTGAGGGCCACCTACGAGCAGTACTTC
TRBJ2-7 TRBV4-1 . . CASSQGTPYEQYF TGCGCCAGCAGCCAAGGAACACCTTACGAGCAGTACTTC
TRBJ1-5 TRBV5-1 . . CASSLNGGNQPQHF TGCGCCAGCAGCTTAAATGGGGGCAATCAGCCCCAGCATTTT
TRBJ2-4 TRBV28 . . CASSLVGALGNIQYF TGTGCCAGCAGTTTGGTCGGGGCGCTGGGAAACATTCAGTACTTC
TRBJ2-2 TRBV9 TRBD2 . CASSVGPAGGRTGELFF TGTGCCAGCAGCGTAGGGCCAGCGGGGGGACGTACCGGGGAGCTGTTTTTT
TRBJ1-2 TRBV7-2 . few CASSLFGSNYGYTF TGTGCCAGCAGCCTATTCGGTTCTAACTATGGCTACACCTTC
TRBJ2-5 TRBV18 . . CASSPPGAYQETQYF TGTGCCAGCTCACCACCGGGAGCTTACCAAGAGACCCAGTACTTC
TRBJ1-6 TRBV20-1 TRBD1 . CSASRGRNNSPLHF TGCAGTGCTAGCAGGGGGCGAAACAATTCACCCCTCCACTTT
TRBJ2-7 TRBV28 . . CASSLWDKTYEQYF TGTGCCAGCAGTTTATGGGATAAAACCTACGAGCAGTACTTC
TRBJ2-1 TRBV7-9 TRBD2 once CASSLVAGGPNNEQFF TGTGCCAGCAGCTTGGTAGCGGGAGGGCCAAACAATGAGCAGTTCTTC
TRBJ1-2 TRBV28 . . CASSLPWYGYTF TGTGCCAGCAGTTTACCTTGGTATGGCTACACCTTC
TRBJ2-7 TRBV7-2 . once CASGIGWLWVEQYF TGTGCCAGCGGAATCGGGTGGCTTTGGGTCGAGCAGTACTTC
TRBJ2-3 TRBV12-3/TRBV12-4 . . CASSLSPRGPSTDTQYF TGTGCCAGCAGTTTAAGCCCGCGGGGCCCTAGCACAGATACGCAGTATTTT
TRBJ2-7 TRBV7-6 . . CASSLGGGIEQYF TGTGCCAGCAGCTTAGGAGGCGGGATCGAGCAGTACTTC
TRBJ2-7 TRBV20-1 . . CSARDYRDALNAYF TGCAGTGCTAGAGACTACCGGGACGCCCTTAATGCGTACTTC
TRBJ2-1 TRBV20-1 . . CSARWGVYNEQFF TGCAGTGCTAGGTGGGGGGTTTACAATGAGCAGTTCTTC